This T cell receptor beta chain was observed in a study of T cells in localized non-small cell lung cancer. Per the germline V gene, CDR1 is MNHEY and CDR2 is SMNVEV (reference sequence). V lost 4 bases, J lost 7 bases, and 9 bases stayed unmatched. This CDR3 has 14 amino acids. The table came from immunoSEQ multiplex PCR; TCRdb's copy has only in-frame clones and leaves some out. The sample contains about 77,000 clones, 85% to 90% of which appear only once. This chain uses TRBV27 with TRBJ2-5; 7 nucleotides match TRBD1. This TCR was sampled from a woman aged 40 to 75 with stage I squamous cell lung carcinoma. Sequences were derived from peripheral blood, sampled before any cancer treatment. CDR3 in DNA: TGTGCCAGCAGTTCCCCTCAGGGGGTGGGGACCCAGTACTTC. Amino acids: CASSSPQGVGTQYF.